A selection of T cell receptor beta chains follows, all from one sample in a study of T-cell reconstitution after alpha-beta-depleted transplantation in children. MiXCR, applied by TCRdb to the PCR reads, yields one record per CDR3 protein. The top ten hold roughly 15% of the sample, which has about 580,000 distinct CDR3 sequences, roughly 24% seen once. This material consisted of PBMCs, mostly from graft donor cells, taken 360 days after TCRalphabeta/CD19-depleted stem cell transplant. Receptor source: a boy in the first two years of life who had a stem cell transplant for acute myeloid leukemia, so the T cells may come from the graft donor. Each CDR3 is given with its conserved first and last residue. Each record gives: V gene, D gene, J gene, CDR3 length, clone size, CDR3 DNA, CDR3 protein. A D gene is named only where the DNA matches it firmly. Rows give clone size only sometimes, using once, few, many, or a class for an expanded clone.

V gene: TRBV12-5; D gene: NA; J gene: TRBJ2-1; CDR3 length: 13; clone size: many; CDR3 DNA: TGTGCTAGTGGTTTGATGGGGTCTGGGGAGCAGTTCTTC; CDR3 protein: CASGLMGSGEQFF
V gene: TRBV18; D gene: NA; J gene: TRBJ1-1; CDR3 length: 18; clone size: few; CDR3 DNA: TGTGCCAGCCAGCCCGGGGGGTCTACCTCACAACTTTACACTGAAGCTTTCTTT; CDR3 protein: CASQPGGSTSQLYTEAFF
V gene: TRBV7-2; D gene: NA; J gene: TRBJ2-1; CDR3 length: 16; clone size: NA; CDR3 DNA: TGTGCCAGCAGCTTGTTTAGCGGTGCCTCCTACAATGAGCAGTTCTTC; CDR3 protein: CASSLFSGASYNEQFF
V gene: TRBV9; D gene: NA; J gene: TRBJ2-3; CDR3 length: 19; clone size: NA; CDR3 DNA: TGTGCCAGCAGCGTAGGTCCCGGAATCCAAGACAGATCGACAGATACGCAGTATTTT; CDR3 protein: CASSVGPGIQDRSTDTQYF
V gene: TRBV19; D gene: TRBD2; J gene: TRBJ2-1; CDR3 length: 18; clone size: NA; CDR3 DNA: TGTGCCAGTCAACTAGCGGGGAAGGTTAAGGTGTCCTACAATGAGCAGTTCTTC; CDR3 protein: CASQLAGKVKVSYNEQFF
V gene: TRBV2; D gene: TRBD2; J gene: TRBJ2-3; CDR3 length: 13; clone size: NA; CDR3 DNA: TGTGCCAGCTGTCGGAGCGGGGCGGATACGCAGTATTTT; CDR3 protein: CASCRSGADTQYF
V gene: TRBV9; D gene: TRBD2; J gene: TRBJ2-3; CDR3 length: 17; clone size: few; CDR3 DNA: TGTGCCAGCAGCCCTCTACGGGGGGGGGAATACACAGATACGCAGTATTTT; CDR3 protein: CASSPLRGGEYTDTQYF
V gene: TRBV12-3/TRBV12-4; D gene: NA; J gene: TRBJ1-1; CDR3 length: 12; clone size: NA; CDR3 DNA: TGTGCCAGCAGTTTTAACGGGCAGGAAGCTTTCTTT; CDR3 protein: CASSFNGQEAFF
V gene: TRBV20-1; D gene: NA; J gene: TRBJ2-5; CDR3 length: 13; clone size: many; CDR3 DNA: TGCAGTGCCTGGTACAGTGATCGTGAGACCCAGTACTTC; CDR3 protein: CSAWYSDRETQYF
V gene: TRBV28; D gene: NA; J gene: TRBJ1-5; CDR3 length: 14; clone size: few; CDR3 DNA: TGTGCCAGCAGTTTTGGTCGGTTCAATCAGCCCCAGCATTTT; CDR3 protein: CASSFGRFNQPQHF
V gene: TRBV20-1; D gene: TRBD1; J gene: TRBJ2-7; CDR3 length: 14; clone size: NA; CDR3 DNA: TGCAGTGCTAGGGGCGGGACAGGGGGGATCGAGCAGTACTTC; CDR3 protein: CSARGGTGGIEQYF
V gene: TRBV27; D gene: NA; J gene: TRBJ1-5; CDR3 length: 17; clone size: many; CDR3 DNA: TGTGCCAGCAGGGCATTCTCAGGGAGCGTTAGCAATCAGCCCCAGCATTTT; CDR3 protein: CASRAFSGSVSNQPQHF
V gene: TRBV6-6; D gene: NA; J gene: TRBJ2-5; CDR3 length: 12; clone size: NA; CDR3 DNA: TGTGCCAGCAGTCCCCTAGGGTGGACCCAGTACTTC; CDR3 protein: CASSPLGWTQYF
V gene: TRBV20-1; D gene: NA; J gene: TRBJ1-4; CDR3 length: 15; clone size: few; CDR3 DNA: TGCAGTGTCTCGACAGATCTTACAACTAATGAAAAACTGTTTTTT; CDR3 protein: CSVSTDLTTNEKLFF
V gene: TRBV10-3; D gene: NA; J gene: TRBJ2-3; CDR3 length: 17; clone size: many; CDR3 DNA: TGTGCCATCAGTGAGTCGAAGTACGAGCCTAGCACAGATACGCAGTATTTT; CDR3 protein: CAISESKYEPSTDTQYF
V gene: TRBV7-9; D gene: NA; J gene: TRBJ1-1; CDR3 length: 12; clone size: many; CDR3 DNA: TGTGCCAGCAGCTTAAGTGTCGCTGAAGCTTTCTTT; CDR3 protein: CASSLSVAEAFF
V gene: TRBV7-8; D gene: TRBD1; J gene: TRBJ2-1; CDR3 length: 13; clone size: few; CDR3 DNA: TGTGCCAGCAGCGCATCACAGGGGAGTGAGCAGTTCTTC; CDR3 protein: CASSASQGSEQFF
V gene: TRBV12-3/TRBV12-4; D gene: TRBD1; J gene: TRBJ2-3; CDR3 length: 15; clone size: NA; CDR3 DNA: TGTGCCAGCTCGAACCGACAGGGAGCGACAGATACGCAGTATTTT; CDR3 protein: CASSNRQGATDTQYF
V gene: TRBV6-1; D gene: TRBD1; J gene: TRBJ1-2; CDR3 length: 14; clone size: few; CDR3 DNA: TGTGCCAGCAGAGGGACAGCCCCCAAGGGTGGCTACACCTTC; CDR3 protein: CASRGTAPKGGYTF
V gene: TRBV7-2; D gene: NA; J gene: TRBJ2-7; CDR3 length: 17; clone size: few; CDR3 DNA: TGTGCCAGCAGCTTAGTTGGTTCCGGGACACTGAACTACGAGCAGTACTTC; CDR3 protein: CASSLVGSGTLNYEQYF
V gene: TRBV20-1; D gene: NA; J gene: TRBJ1-2; CDR3 length: 15; clone size: NA; CDR3 DNA: TGCAGTGCTACTCTAGGGCCCCCCGGGTACTATGGCTACACCTTC; CDR3 protein: CSATLGPPGYYGYTF
V gene: TRBV5-1; D gene: NA; J gene: TRBJ1-3; CDR3 length: 14; clone size: NA; CDR3 DNA: TGCGCCAGCAGCTCGGACTTCTCTGGAAACACCATATATTTT; CDR3 protein: CASSSDFSGNTIYF
V gene: TRBV29-1; D gene: NA; J gene: TRBJ1-1; CDR3 length: 14; clone size: many; CDR3 DNA: TGCAGCGTTGGGGGGGAGGCGGCGGACACTGAAGCTTTCTTT; CDR3 protein: CSVGGEAADTEAFF
V gene: TRBV24-1; D gene: NA; J gene: TRBJ2-3; CDR3 length: 14; clone size: many; CDR3 DNA: TGTGCCACCAAATCGAGGGGCTACACAGATACGCAGTATTTT; CDR3 protein: CATKSRGYTDTQYF
V gene: TRBV6-5; D gene: TRBD2; J gene: TRBJ2-1; CDR3 length: 18; clone size: many; CDR3 DNA: TGTGCCAGCAGTTATTTCCCCATCTTAGCGGGGGGTTACAATGAGCAGTTCTTC; CDR3 protein: CASSYFPILAGGYNEQFF
V gene: TRBV12-3/TRBV12-4; D gene: NA; J gene: TRBJ1-5; CDR3 length: 15; clone size: few; CDR3 DNA: TGTGCCAGCAGTTTATATCACGCTTTCAATCAGCCCCAGCATTTT; CDR3 protein: CASSLYHAFNQPQHF
V gene: TRBV20-1; D gene: TRBD2; J gene: TRBJ2-1; CDR3 length: 15; clone size: many; CDR3 DNA: TGCAGTGCCTTCCTGACTAGCGGATCCTACAATGAGCAGTTCTTC; CDR3 protein: CSAFLTSGSYNEQFF
V gene: TRBV4-3; D gene: TRBD2; J gene: TRBJ2-7; CDR3 length: 17; clone size: many; CDR3 DNA: TGCGCCAGCAGCCAGGCCGCTAGCGGGGGGGCGTTGGTCGAGCAGTACTTC; CDR3 protein: CASSQAASGGALVEQYF
V gene: TRBV20-1; D gene: NA; J gene: TRBJ2-7; CDR3 length: 11; clone size: many; CDR3 DNA: TGCAGTGCTAGAGCGGGTTACGAGCAGTACTTC; CDR3 protein: CSARAGYEQYF
V gene: TRBV7-9; D gene: TRBD2; J gene: TRBJ2-1; CDR3 length: 16; clone size: few; CDR3 DNA: TGTGCCAGCAGCTCCGAGAGGGGAGGGACCTACAATGAGCAGTTCTTC; CDR3 protein: CASSSERGGTYNEQFF
V gene: TRBV20-1; D gene: TRBD2; J gene: TRBJ2-3; CDR3 length: 15; clone size: few; CDR3 DNA: TGCAGTGGATCAAGACGCGGGGGGGCAACAGATACGCAGTATTTT; CDR3 protein: CSGSRRGGATDTQYF
V gene: TRBV12-3/TRBV12-4; D gene: TRBD1; J gene: TRBJ1-2; CDR3 length: 11; clone size: NA; CDR3 DNA: TGTGCCAGCCCGACAGGGAATGGCTACACCTTC; CDR3 protein: CASPTGNGYTF
V gene: TRBV20-1; D gene: NA; J gene: TRBJ1-5; CDR3 length: 14; clone size: few; CDR3 DNA: TGCAGTGCCCGCCCATCAGGGAGCAATCAGCCCCAGCATTTT; CDR3 protein: CSARPSGSNQPQHF
V gene: TRBV6-5; D gene: NA; J gene: TRBJ2-5; CDR3 length: 15; clone size: few; CDR3 DNA: TGTGCCAGCAGTTACTCGTCGGCAGGAGGAGAGACCCAGTACTTC; CDR3 protein: CASSYSSAGGETQYF
V gene: TRBV21-1; D gene: NA; J gene: TRBJ2-5; CDR3 length: 11; clone size: NA; CDR3 DNA: TGTGCCAGCAGCAAAAAGGAGACCCAGTACTTC; CDR3 protein: CASSKKETQYF
V gene: TRBV12-3/TRBV12-4; D gene: TRBD1; J gene: TRBJ2-3; CDR3 length: 17; clone size: NA; CDR3 DNA: TGTGCCAGCAGCCTTAATGGGGCACAGGGGGCGACAGATACGCAGTATTTT; CDR3 protein: CASSLNGAQGATDTQYF
V gene: TRBV4-2; D gene: TRBD2; J gene: TRBJ2-2; CDR3 length: 16; clone size: NA; CDR3 DNA: TGTGCCAGCAGCCAGCCCGGGGGGGGGCCCACCGGGGAGCTGTTTTTT; CDR3 protein: CASSQPGGGPTGELFF
V gene: TRBV20-1; D gene: TRBD1; J gene: TRBJ1-5; CDR3 length: 14; clone size: many; CDR3 DNA: TGCAGTGCTAGAAAGGACAGGGCCGGTCAGCCCCAGCATTTT; CDR3 protein: CSARKDRAGQPQHF
V gene: TRBV6-2/TRBV6-3; D gene: NA; J gene: TRBJ1-1; CDR3 length: 13; clone size: once; CDR3 DNA: TGTGCCAGCGAGTCCCTCATGAACACTGAAGCTTTCTTT; CDR3 protein: CASESLMNTEAFF
V gene: TRBV29-1; D gene: TRBD1; J gene: TRBJ2-5; CDR3 length: 13; clone size: many; CDR3 DNA: TGCAGCGTTGAGACAGGGGGCGACGAGACCCAGTACTTC; CDR3 protein: CSVETGGDETQYF
V gene: TRBV20-1; D gene: NA; J gene: TRBJ2-4; CDR3 length: 13; clone size: many; CDR3 DNA: TGCAGTGCTACAGGGTTAGCCAAAAACATTCAGTACTTC; CDR3 protein: CSATGLAKNIQYF
V gene: TRBV25-1; D gene: TRBD1; J gene: TRBJ1-2; CDR3 length: 13; clone size: many; CDR3 DNA: TGTGCCAGCAGGCAGGGGGAGAACTATGGCTACACCTTC; CDR3 protein: CASRQGENYGYTF
V gene: TRBV12-3/TRBV12-4; D gene: TRBD1; J gene: TRBJ2-5; CDR3 length: 15; clone size: few; CDR3 DNA: TGTGCCAGCAGTTTAGGGGGACAGGGCTATCCGTCCCAGTACTTC; CDR3 protein: CASSLGGQGYPSQYF
V gene: TRBV6-1; D gene: NA; J gene: TRBJ2-3; CDR3 length: 15; clone size: few; CDR3 DNA: TGTGCCAGCGGAAAGCGCGGCCGCAAAATTGATACGCAGTATTTT; CDR3 protein: CASGKRGRKIDTQYF
V gene: TRBV7-9; D gene: NA; J gene: TRBJ2-1; CDR3 length: 13; clone size: many; CDR3 DNA: TGTGCCAGCAGCCCTAGCCACGGGTTTGAGCAGTTCTTC; CDR3 protein: CASSPSHGFEQFF
V gene: TRBV20-1; D gene: TRBD2; J gene: TRBJ2-3; CDR3 length: 16; clone size: many; CDR3 DNA: TGCAGTGCTAGGGTGCTAGCGGGGGGCTTCACAGATACGCAGTATTTT; CDR3 protein: CSARVLAGGFTDTQYF
V gene: TRBV6-2/TRBV6-3; D gene: TRBD1; J gene: TRBJ2-1; CDR3 length: 19; clone size: NA; CDR3 DNA: TGTGCCAGCAGCTTCATTGGGGGACAGGGGGCCCGAGTCTACAATGAGCAGTTCTTC; CDR3 protein: CASSFIGGQGARVYNEQFF
V gene: TRBV12-3/TRBV12-4; D gene: TRBD2; J gene: TRBJ2-7; CDR3 length: 15; clone size: many; CDR3 DNA: TGTGCCAGCAGTCCCCATAGTGAGGGAGGGGACGAGCAGTACTTC; CDR3 protein: CASSPHSEGGDEQYF
V gene: TRBV12-3/TRBV12-4; D gene: NA; J gene: TRBJ1-1; CDR3 length: 11; clone size: few; CDR3 DNA: TGTGCCAGCAGCCGGGGGGGAGACGCTTTCTTT; CDR3 protein: CASSRGGDAFF
V gene: TRBV6-6; D gene: NA; J gene: TRBJ1-2; CDR3 length: 12; clone size: NA; CDR3 DNA: TGTGCCAGCAGTGAGGGCAACTATGGCTACACCTTC; CDR3 protein: CASSEGNYGYTF
V gene: TRBV4-1; D gene: NA; J gene: TRBJ2-5; CDR3 length: 16; clone size: NA; CDR3 DNA: TGCGCCAGCAGCCAAGGTAACACCCGACATAAGGAGACCCAGTACTTC; CDR3 protein: CASSQGNTRHKETQYF
V gene: TRBV20-1; D gene: NA; J gene: TRBJ2-1; CDR3 length: 15; clone size: few; CDR3 DNA: TGCAGTGCTTCCTTCCGGGATCAGCGCTACAATGAGCAGTTCTTC; CDR3 protein: CSASFRDQRYNEQFF
V gene: TRBV12-3/TRBV12-4; D gene: NA; J gene: TRBJ1-1; CDR3 length: 14; clone size: NA; CDR3 DNA: TGTGCCAGCAGTTTGACCCAGGGTGGCACTGAAGCTTTCTTT; CDR3 protein: CASSLTQGGTEAFF
V gene: TRBV6-1; D gene: NA; J gene: TRBJ2-5; CDR3 length: 15; clone size: few; CDR3 DNA: TGTGCCAGCAGTGGTTCCCTAGGGAGGCAAGAGACCCAGTACTTC; CDR3 protein: CASSGSLGRQETQYF